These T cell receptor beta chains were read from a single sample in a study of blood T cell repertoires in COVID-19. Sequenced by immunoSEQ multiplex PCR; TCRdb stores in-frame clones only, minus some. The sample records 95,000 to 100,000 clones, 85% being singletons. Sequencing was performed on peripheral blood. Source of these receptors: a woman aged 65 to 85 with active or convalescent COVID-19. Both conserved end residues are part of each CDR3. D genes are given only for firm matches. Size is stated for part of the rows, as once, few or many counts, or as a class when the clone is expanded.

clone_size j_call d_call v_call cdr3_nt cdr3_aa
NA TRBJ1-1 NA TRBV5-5 TGTGCCAGCAGCTTGTGGGGAGGAGAGGCTTTCTTT CASSLWGGEAFF
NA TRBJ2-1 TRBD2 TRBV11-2 TGTGCCAGCAGCTTTGGAAGAGGCGGGGGGCACAATGAGCAGTTCTTC CASSFGRGGGHNEQFF
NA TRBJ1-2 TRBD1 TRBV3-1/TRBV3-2 TGTGCCAGCAGCCAAGGAGGAGGGGGCGCCTATGGCTACACCTTC CASSQGGGGAYGYTF
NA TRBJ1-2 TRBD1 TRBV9 TGTGCCAGCAGCCCCGGGACAGGGAAAGGCTACACCTTC CASSPGTGKGYTF
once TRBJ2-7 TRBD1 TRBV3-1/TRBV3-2 TGTGCCAGCAGCCAAGAGGGACAGGGGGCCTACGAGCAGTACTTC CASSQEGQGAYEQYF
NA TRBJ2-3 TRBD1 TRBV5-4 TGTGCCAGCAGCTTACAGGGGGCAGATACGCAGTATTTT CASSLQGADTQYF
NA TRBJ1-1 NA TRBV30 TGTGCCTGGAGTAATCCAGGGGCGGGCACTGAAGCTTTCTTT CAWSNPGAGTEAFF
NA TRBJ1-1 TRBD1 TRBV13 TGTGCCAGCAGCATTGGACAGGGGTTAACTGAAGCTTTCTTT CASSIGQGLTEAFF
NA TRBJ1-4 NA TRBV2 TGTGCCAGCAGTGAAGCGTCCCTGCGGGGTGAACTGTTTTTT CASSEASLRGELFF
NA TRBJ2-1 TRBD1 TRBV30 TGTGCCTGGGGGGGACAGGGAGAGAATGAGCAGTTCTTC CAWGGQGENEQFF
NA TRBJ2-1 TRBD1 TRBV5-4 TGTGCCAGCAGCTGGGACAGCAGCTCCTACAATGAGCAGTTCTTC CASSWDSSSYNEQFF
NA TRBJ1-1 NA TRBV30 TGTGCCTGGGGGGGGACACATGAAGCTTTCTTT CAWGGTHEAFF
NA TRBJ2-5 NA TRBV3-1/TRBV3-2 TGTGCCAGCAGCCCTTCCCTTCTTTTTGGCAGTCTCCAAGAGACCCAGTACTTC CASSPSLLFGSLQETQYF
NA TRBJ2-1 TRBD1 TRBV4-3 TGCGCCAGCAGCCCAGGACAGGGGGCGGGGTACAATGAGCAGTTCTTC CASSPGQGAGYNEQFF
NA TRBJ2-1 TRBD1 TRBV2 TGTGCCAGCGAAAAGGGACAGGGGAGGAATGAGCAGTTCTTC CASEKGQGRNEQFF
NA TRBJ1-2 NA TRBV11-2 TGTGCCAGCAGCTTAGCCGGGTCATATGGCTACACCTTC CASSLAGSYGYTF
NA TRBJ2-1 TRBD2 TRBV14 TGTGCCAGCAGCCCCAGACTAGCGGGATCCCACTACTCCTACAATGAGCAGTTCTTC CASSPRLAGSHYSYNEQFF
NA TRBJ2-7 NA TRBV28 TGTGCCAGCAGTTTTCTAGCCAAAAACTACGAGCAGTACTTC CASSFLAKNYEQYF
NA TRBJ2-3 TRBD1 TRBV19 TGTGCCAGTCGGGACAGGGTACGCACAGATACGCAGTATTTT CASRDRVRTDTQYF
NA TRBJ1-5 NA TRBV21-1 TGTGCCAGCAGCAAAGCTAGAGGGACAGATTATAGCAATCAGCCCCAGCATTTT CASSKARGTDYSNQPQHF
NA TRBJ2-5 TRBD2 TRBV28 TGTGCCAGCACTTCGTGGGGACTAGCGGGGGACCGAGAGACCCAGTACTTC CASTSWGLAGDRETQYF
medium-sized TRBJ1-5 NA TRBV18 TGTGCCAGCTCGGAAAACCCGGGGGGCAACAATCAGCCCCAGCATTTT CASSENPGGNNQPQHF
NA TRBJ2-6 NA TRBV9 TGTGCCAGCAGCGTAGGAGGGCTGGGGGCCAACGTCCTGACTTTC CASSVGGLGANVLTF
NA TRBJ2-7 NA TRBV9 TGTGCCAGCAGCACGAGGGACACCTCCCCCTACGAGCAGTACTTC CASSTRDTSPYEQYF
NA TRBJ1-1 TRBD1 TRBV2 TGTGCCAGCAGTGCCAGACAGGGGTTCACTGAAGCTTTCTTT CASSARQGFTEAFF
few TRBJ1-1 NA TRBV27 TGTGCCAGCAGTTTGCCCCCGGGGCAGGGGTACACTGAAGCTTTCTTT CASSLPPGQGYTEAFF
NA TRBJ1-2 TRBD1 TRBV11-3 TGTGCCAGTGGCCGGGACAGGGACTATGGCTACACCTTC CASGRDRDYGYTF
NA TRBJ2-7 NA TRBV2 TGTGCCAGCATTAAAGACGGACTCTACGAGCAGTACTTC CASIKDGLYEQYF
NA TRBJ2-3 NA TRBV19 TGTGCCAGTAGTACACAGACGACAGATACGCAGTATTTT CASSTQTTDTQYF
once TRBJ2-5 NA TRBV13 TGTGCCAGCAGCTTACTAGTATCTGAGACCCAGTACTTC CASSLLVSETQYF
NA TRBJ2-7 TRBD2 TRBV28 TGTGCCAGCAGTTTAGTTGAATATACTAGCGGGGGATACGAGCAGTACTTC CASSLVEYTSGGYEQYF
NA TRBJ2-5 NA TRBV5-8 TGTGCCAGCAGCTCCCCGAGTGGGGCCCAGGAGACCCAGTACTTC CASSSPSGAQETQYF
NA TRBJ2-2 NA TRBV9 TGTGCCAGCAGCGCAAGAGGACACCTATCGAACACCGGGGAGCTGTTTTTT CASSARGHLSNTGELFF
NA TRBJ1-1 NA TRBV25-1 TGTGCCAGCAGTGAGTCCCGCGGGCCCCTAAGAGCTTTCTTT CASSESRGPLRAFF
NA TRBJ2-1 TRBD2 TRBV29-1 TGCAGCGTTGAGAGCGGGAGGGGCTACAATGAGCAGTTCTTC CSVESGRGYNEQFF
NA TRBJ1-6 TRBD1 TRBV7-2 TGTGCCAGCAGCTTAAATTTCGCAGGGACAGGTTCACCCCTCCACTTT CASSLNFAGTGSPLHF
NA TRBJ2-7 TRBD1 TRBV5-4 TGTGCCAGCAGCGTTGGACAGGCGCCACGAATTTCGTGCGAGCAGTACTTC CASSVGQAPRISCEQYF
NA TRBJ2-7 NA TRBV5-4 TGTGCCAGCAGCGGCCGGGACACACGCCACGAGCAGTACTTC CASSGRDTRHEQYF
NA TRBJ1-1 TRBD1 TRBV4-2 TGTGCCAGCAGCCCAGGGGGCCTGTCGGGGAACACTGAAGCTTTCTTT CASSPGGLSGNTEAFF
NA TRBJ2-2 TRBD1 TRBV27 TGTGCCAGCAGTCCTTACTCGGGACAGGGTATCACCGGGGAGCTGTTTTTT CASSPYSGQGITGELFF
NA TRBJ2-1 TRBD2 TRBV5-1 TGCGCCAGCAGCCCAGTCGCTAGCGGGATGTATGAGCAGTTCTTC CASSPVASGMYEQFF
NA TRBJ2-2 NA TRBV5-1 TGCGCCAGCAGCACCGCGGGCCTAGCCACCGGGGAGCTGTTTTTT CASSTAGLATGELFF
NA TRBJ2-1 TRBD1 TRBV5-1 TGCGCCAGCAGCGCCGGGACAGGGGGCTTTGAGCAGTTCTTC CASSAGTGGFEQFF
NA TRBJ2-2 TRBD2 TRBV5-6 TGTGCCAGCAGAAACGGGAGGACAATGAACACCGGGGAGCTGTTTTTT CASRNGRTMNTGELFF
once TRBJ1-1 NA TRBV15 TGTGCCACCAGCGGAGCACGGGTGAACACTGAAGCTTTCTTT CATSGARVNTEAFF
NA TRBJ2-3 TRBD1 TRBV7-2 TGTGCCAGCAGCTTCCAGGGGGTGGCAGATACGCAGTATTTT CASSFQGVADTQYF
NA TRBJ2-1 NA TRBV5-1 TGCGCCAGCAGCTTGCCCACTCCGCTCGGACTATCCAGTGTGGGAGAGTCCTACAATGAGCAGTTCTTC CASSLPTPLGLSSVGESYNEQFF
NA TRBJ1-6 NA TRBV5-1 TGCGCCAGCAGCTTGGGACAGCCCAATTCACCCCTCCACTTT CASSLGQPNSPLHF
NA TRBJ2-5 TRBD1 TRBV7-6 TGTGCCAGCAGCCCCGCCGGGACAGGATGGGAGACCCAGTACTTC CASSPAGTGWETQYF
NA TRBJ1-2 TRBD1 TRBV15 TGTGCCACCAGCAGGGCAGGGGGCTCGGCTGGCTACACCTTC CATSRAGGSAGYTF
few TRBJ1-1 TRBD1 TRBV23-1 TGCGCCAGCAGTCAACAACGGACAGGGAACACTGAAGCTTTCTTT CASSQQRTGNTEAFF
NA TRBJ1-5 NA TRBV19 TGTGCCAGTAGCCCAGGGGACGTCTTAAGGCCCCAGCATTTT CASSPGDVLRPQHF
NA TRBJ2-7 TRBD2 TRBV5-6 TGTGCCAGCAGGGAACTAGCGGGAGGGCTAGGGACCTACGAGCAGTACTTC CASRELAGGLGTYEQYF
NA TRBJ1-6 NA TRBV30 TGTGCCTGGACCCTGGACAGCGGAAATTCACCCCTCCACTTT CAWTLDSGNSPLHF
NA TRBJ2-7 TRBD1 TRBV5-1 TGCGCCAGCAGCTGGCCGACAGGGAAGGGGAACGAGCAGTACTTC CASSWPTGKGNEQYF